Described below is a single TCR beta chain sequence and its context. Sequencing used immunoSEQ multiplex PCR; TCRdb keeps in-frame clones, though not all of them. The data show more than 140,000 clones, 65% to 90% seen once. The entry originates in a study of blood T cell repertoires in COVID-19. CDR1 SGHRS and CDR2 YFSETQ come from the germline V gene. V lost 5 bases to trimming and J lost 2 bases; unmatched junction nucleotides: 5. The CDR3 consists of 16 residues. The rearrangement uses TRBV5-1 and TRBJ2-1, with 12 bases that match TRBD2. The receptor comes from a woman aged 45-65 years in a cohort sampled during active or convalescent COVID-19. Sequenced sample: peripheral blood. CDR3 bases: TGCGCCAGCAGATACGGACTAGCGGGGACCTACAATGAGCAGTTCTTC. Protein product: CASRYGLAGTYNEQFF.